A selection of T cell receptor beta chains follows, all from one sample in a study of blood T cell repertoires in COVID-19. Repertoires were generated with immunoSEQ multiplex PCR, while TCRdb's copy carries only in-frame clones and drops some. This sample yields over 80,000 clones, of which more than 70% are seen a single time; 15% to 20% belongs to the top ten. The sequenced material came from peripheral blood. These receptors were taken from a woman aged 55-70 years with acute or convalescent COVID-19. CDR3s leave out the opening cysteine and the closing phenylalanine or tryptophan. The order of the fields is V gene, CDR3 protein.

V gene: TRBV4-1; CDR3 protein: ASSQDSSGAANTGELF
V gene: TRBV6-6; CDR3 protein: ASSHTSGRANVKTQY
V gene: TRBV19; CDR3 protein: ASSIRQGRFQETQY
V gene: TRBV19; CDR3 protein: ASIPRQNTGELF
V gene: TRBV5-1; CDR3 protein: ASSLDPGLGSNQPQH
V gene: TRBV5-6; CDR3 protein: ASSGTSGSTEQY
V gene: TRBV6-5; CDR3 protein: ASSYVGGNEQY
V gene: TRBV2; CDR3 protein: ASRGGTTDTQY
V gene: TRBV4-3; CDR3 protein: ASSQDQLGAYGYT
V gene: TRBV3-1/TRBV3-2; CDR3 protein: ASSRRRDYLETQY
V gene: TRBV12-5; CDR3 protein: ASELAGTDTQY
V gene: TRBV4-2; CDR3 protein: ASSQDPFAPSEQY
V gene: TRBV10-3; CDR3 protein: AISDLKGVNTEAF
V gene: TRBV6-5; CDR3 protein: ASSSSGGNYGYT
V gene: TRBV9; CDR3 protein: ASSPSGATNEKLF
V gene: TRBV9; CDR3 protein: ASSLLGDSYGYT
V gene: TRBV12-3/TRBV12-4; CDR3 protein: ASIWSSGNTIY
V gene: TRBV30; CDR3 protein: AWSDDSGPQETQY
V gene: TRBV6-1; CDR3 protein: ASSQENPGTGGGYT
V gene: TRBV24-1; CDR3 protein: ATSDLRDRGDNEQF
V gene: TRBV7-9; CDR3 protein: ASSLGQGGIGTEAF
V gene: TRBV10-1; CDR3 protein: ASRSEERGANNEQF
V gene: TRBV5-1; CDR3 protein: ASSSEIGGGNTIY
V gene: TRBV4-3; CDR3 protein: ASSHSGASYNEQF
V gene: TRBV6-2/TRBV6-3; CDR3 protein: ASSSGTQGSNQPQH
V gene: TRBV12-3/TRBV12-4; CDR3 protein: ASSLTRVAQY
V gene: TRBV30; CDR3 protein: AWSDINGSPLH
V gene: TRBV9; CDR3 protein: ASSPGTGEEKLF
V gene: TRBV6-6; CDR3 protein: ASSTGQGSGAETQY
V gene: TRBV7-9; CDR3 protein: ASSPPPGLIEQY
V gene: TRBV30; CDR3 protein: AWSVVGDTQY
V gene: TRBV7-2; CDR3 protein: ASSAGQGYGYT
V gene: TRBV28; CDR3 protein: ASTAQGVGNQPQH
V gene: TRBV5-1; CDR3 protein: ASSLGQGFGGYT
V gene: TRBV7-3; CDR3 protein: ASSPGQSSGANVLT
V gene: TRBV5-4; CDR3 protein: ASSPTVSNTEAF
V gene: TRBV7-8; CDR3 protein: ASSSTGQGDDEQY
V gene: TRBV30; CDR3 protein: AWSVGGSANVLT
V gene: TRBV11-2; CDR3 protein: ASSLVSGYSGELF